A selection of T cell receptor beta chains follows, all from one sample in a study of glioma-infiltrating T cells. MiXCR, run by TCRdb on the multiplex PCR reads, gives a single entry per CDR3 protein. The top ten clones hold 20% of a sample with 150,000 to 200,000 distinct CDR3 sequences, 25% to 35% of them seen once. The sequenced material came from glioma tissue, nonneoplastic brain tissue, or PBMCs (not recorded which). The receptors here all came from a human donor with low-grade glioma or glioblastoma, undergoing nonglioma brain surgery, or in good health (not recorded which). The CDR3 runs from the conserved cysteine through the conserved F or W. A D gene is named only where the DNA matches it firmly. Clone sizes are given selectively: once, few, many, or a class where the clone is expanded.

D gene | clone size | J gene | V gene | CDR3 DNA | CDR3 protein
. | many | TRBJ1-1 | TRBV6-5 | TGTGCCAGCAGTTACTGGGGGGCTCGGGGGATGAACACTGAAGCTTTCTTT | CASSYWGARGMNTEAFF
. | many | TRBJ2-3 | TRBV7-2 | TGTGCCAGCAGCTTAGATCCGGGAAAAAGGGCAGATACGCAGTATTTT | CASSLDPGKRADTQYF
. | few | TRBJ2-7 | TRBV12-5 | TGTGCTAGTGGTCCAGGGTCCCGATCCTACGAGCAGTACTTC | CASGPGSRSYEQYF
. | . | TRBJ1-2 | TRBV12-3/TRBV12-4 | TGTGCCAGCAGTTACAACGGGGGCCTAGGGGGCTACACCTTC | CASSYNGGLGGYTF
TRBD1 | many | TRBJ2-7 | TRBV27 | TGTGCCAGCAGTGACAGGGGTGGGGGTTCCTACGAGCAGTACTTC | CASSDRGGGSYEQYF
. | . | TRBJ2-1 | TRBV7-9 | TGTGCCAGCAGCTTAGAAGTCTTCAGCTCCTACAATGAGCAGTTCTTC | CASSLEVFSSYNEQFF
TRBD2 | many | TRBJ2-7 | TRBV7-2 | TGTGCCAGCAGCCCCGGGGGACGGGAGGGCCTCTACGAGCAGTACTTC | CASSPGGREGLYEQYF
. | . | TRBJ2-3 | TRBV19 | TGTGCCAGTAGTGATTGGGCACGGAGAGCTAGCACAGATACGCAGTATTTT | CASSDWARRASTDTQYF
. | many | TRBJ2-7 | TRBV12-3/TRBV12-4 | TGTGCCAGCAGTCTAGGGACATACCTCTACGAGCAGTACTTC | CASSLGTYLYEQYF
. | . | TRBJ2-5 | TRBV20-1 | TGCAGTGCTAGAGAGTGGGCGTACCAAGAGACCCAGTACTTC | CSAREWAYQETQYF
TRBD2 | many | TRBJ2-3 | TRBV25-1 | TGTGCCAGCAGTCCGGGACTAGCTTTTTCAGATACGCAGTATTTT | CASSPGLAFSDTQYF
. | many | TRBJ1-4 | TRBV6-1 | TGTGCCAGCAGTGACATCCCAGGAAAGTCTAATGAAAAACTGTTTTTT | CASSDIPGKSNEKLFF
TRBD1 | many | TRBJ2-1 | TRBV2 | TGTGCCAGCAGTGAAAAAGGGGGCCCCAATGAGCAGTTCTTC | CASSEKGGPNEQFF
TRBD2 | many | TRBJ2-1 | TRBV4-1 | TGCGCCAGCAGACGAACTAGCGGGGAGTACAATGAGCAGTTCTTC | CASRRTSGEYNEQFF
TRBD2 | . | TRBJ2-7 | TRBV28 | TGTGCCAGCAGTTTTGCAAGCGGGATGTCCTACGAGCAGTACTTC | CASSFASGMSYEQYF
TRBD1 | . | TRBJ1-5 | TRBV27 | TGTGACAGCAGTAGCCCTGGGACAGGGGGAGACGATCAGCCCCAGCATTTT | CDSSSPGTGGDDQPQHF
TRBD1 | many | TRBJ1-1 | TRBV18 | TGTGCCAGCTCACCAATGGGACAGGGTAACACTGAAGCTTTCTTT | CASSPMGQGNTEAFF
TRBD2 | . | TRBJ2-2 | TRBV6-1 | TGTGCCAGCAGGAGGACTAGCGGGAGTACTTTTCGATACACCGGGGAGCTGTTTTTT | CASRRTSGSTFRYTGELFF
. | once | TRBJ2-1 | TRBV7-7 | TGTGCTAGCAGCTTAGCAGGAGAATACAATGAGCAGTTCTTC | CASSLAGEYNEQFF
TRBD1 | many | TRBJ1-2 | TRBV27 | TGTGCCAGCAGTGTCAAAGGGACAGGCTGGATCTATGGCTACACCTTC | CASSVKGTGWIYGYTF
. | many | TRBJ2-3 | TRBV10-2 | TGCGCCAGCCGGAGAGCCGAGGATACGCAGTATTTT | CASRRAEDTQYF
TRBD1 | many | TRBJ2-7 | TRBV24-1 | TGTGCCACCAGTGATTCAGGGGGCTCCTACGAGCAGTACTTC | CATSDSGGSYEQYF
. | many | TRBJ1-1 | TRBV19 | TGTGCCAGTAGAGGAGGTGAGGGCGGGAGGACTGAAGCTTTCTTT | CASRGGEGGRTEAFF
. | many | TRBJ2-3 | TRBV20-1 | TGCAGTGCTCTTCAGGGGATGACAGATACGCAGTATTTT | CSALQGMTDTQYF